This is a list of T cell receptor beta chains from one sample in a study of blood T cell repertoires in COVID-19. Some clones are missing from TCRdb's copy, which holds only in-frame ones; the method was immunoSEQ multiplex PCR. The sample records over 100,000 clones, about 88% being singletons. The source material was peripheral blood. All receptors derive from a human donor in a cohort sampled during active COVID-19. The CDR3 runs from the conserved cysteine through the conserved F or W. D genes are given only for firm matches. Where a row states a size, it is once, few, many or the class of an expanded clone; other rows omit it.

J | size | V | D | CDR3 | DNA
TRBJ2-1 | NA | TRBV11-2 | TRBD1 | CASSLRYGTGGLTDEQFF | TGTGCCAGCAGCTTAAGGTACGGGACAGGGGGCTTGACCGATGAGCAGTTCTTC
TRBJ2-7 | NA | TRBV4-2 | TRBD2 | CASSQGLADYEQYF | TGTGCCAGCAGCCAGGGACTAGCGGACTACGAGCAGTACTTC
TRBJ1-2 | NA | TRBV11-1 | NA | CASSPGLGYTF | TGTGCCAGCAGCCCGGGACTGGGCTACACCTTC
TRBJ1-5 | NA | TRBV11-2 | NA | CASSQGQSQPQHF | TGTGCCAGCAGCCAAGGACAGTCTCAGCCCCAGCATTTT
TRBJ2-1 | NA | TRBV9 | TRBD2 | CASSFSSGTSPYNEQFF | TGTGCCAGCAGCTTTAGCTCCGGGACTAGCCCCTACAATGAGCAGTTCTTC
TRBJ2-1 | NA | TRBV5-1 | TRBD2 | CASSLSGLAAYNEQFF | TGCGCCAGCAGCTTGTCCGGACTAGCGGCCTACAATGAGCAGTTCTTC
TRBJ2-1 | once | TRBV28 | NA | CASSWLRLTYNEQFF | TGTGCCAGCAGTTGGCTGAGACTAACGTACAATGAGCAGTTCTTC
TRBJ1-4 | NA | TRBV2 | TRBD1 | CASSEDRGRGEKLFF | TGTGCCAGCAGTGAAGACAGGGGAAGAGGGGAAAAACTGTTTTTT
TRBJ1-2 | NA | TRBV7-2 | NA | CASSLARGLSGYTF | TGTGCCAGCAGCTTAGCGAGGGGACTCTCCGGCTACACCTTC
TRBJ2-1 | NA | TRBV9 | TRBD2 | CASSVGTSGGVRDEQFF | TGTGCCAGCAGCGTCGGGACTAGCGGGGGGGTTCGGGATGAGCAGTTCTTC
TRBJ2-5 | once | TRBV7-3 | TRBD2 | CASSLSSSGRETQYF | TGTGCCAGCAGCTTAAGCTCTAGCGGGAGAGAGACCCAGTACTTC
TRBJ1-5 | NA | TRBV28 | TRBD1 | CASRRQGGNQPQHF | TGTGCCAGCAGAAGACAGGGAGGCAATCAGCCCCAGCATTTT
TRBJ1-1 | NA | TRBV13 | TRBD1 | CASSLVVGGVDTEAFF | TGTGCCAGCAGCTTAGTGGTAGGGGGCGTCGACACTGAAGCTTTCTTT